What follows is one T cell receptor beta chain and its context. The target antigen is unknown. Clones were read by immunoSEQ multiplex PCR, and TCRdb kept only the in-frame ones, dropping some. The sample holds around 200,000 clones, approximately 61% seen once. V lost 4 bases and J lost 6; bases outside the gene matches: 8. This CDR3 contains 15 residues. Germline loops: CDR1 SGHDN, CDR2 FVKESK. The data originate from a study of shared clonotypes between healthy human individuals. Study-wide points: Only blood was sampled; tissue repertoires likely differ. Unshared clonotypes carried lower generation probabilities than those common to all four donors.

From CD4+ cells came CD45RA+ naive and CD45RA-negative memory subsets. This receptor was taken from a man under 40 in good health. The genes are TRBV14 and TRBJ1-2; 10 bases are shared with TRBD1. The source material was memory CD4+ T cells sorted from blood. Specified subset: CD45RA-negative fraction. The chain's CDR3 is CASSRLRQGADGYTF. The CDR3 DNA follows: TGTGCCAGCAGCCGACTCCGACAGGGGGCAGATGGCTACACCTTC.